This entry is about one T cell receptor (beta chain). It was with unique molecular identifiers that the TCRbeta library was prepared. TCRdb called the PCR reads again in MiXCR, with one record for every CDR3 protein. This table has hundreds of thousands of distinct CDR3 sequences, about 15% appearing once. This specimen belongs to a study of T-cell reconstitution after alpha-beta-depleted transplantation in children. Germline CDR1 and CDR2: SGHRS and YFSETQ. The CDR3 runs 22 residues. The germline V and J ends were trimmed by 0 bases and 0 bases, with 25 bases remaining between them. The source material was PBMCs from the stem cell graft donor, sampled from the stem cell graft. This clonotype was sampled from a human donor who donated a stem cell graft to a child with acute myeloid leukemia. This chain joins TRBV5-1 and TRBJ2-6; D may be TRBD1 or TRBD2 (6 bases each). The CDR3 region is CASSLEWQGRTLVSSGANVLTF. CDR3 sequence (DNA): TGCGCCAGCAGCTTGGAGTGGCAGGGGAGGACTCTCGTAAGCTCTGGGGCCAACGTCCTGACTTTC.